These T cell receptor beta chains were read from a single sample in a study of cytomegalovirus exposure and HLA in healthy donors. Assay: immunoSEQ multiplex PCR; the TCRdb copy retains only in-frame clones and omits some. The top ten hold approximately 3.5% of the sample, which has 45,000 to 65,000 clones, roughly 80% seen once. Specimen: PBMCs. The receptors stem from a woman aged 40 to 49 in good health and CMV-seropositive. The CDR3 runs from the conserved cysteine through the conserved F or W. The D gene is left open where the match is weak. Clone size appears in some rows only: once, few, many, or a class for an expanded clone.

TRBD1 | TRBJ1-1 | TRBV10-2 | . | CASSGQGNTEAFF | TGCGCCAGCAGTGGACAGGGAAACACTGAAGCTTTCTTT
. | TRBJ1-4 | TRBV10-2 | . | CASSGGKREKLFF | TGCGCCAGCAGCGGGGGAAAAAGGGAAAAACTGTTTTTT
. | TRBJ2-1 | TRBV6-5 | . | CASSIVGTKYNEQFF | TGTGCCAGCAGTATAGTCGGGACAAAGTACAATGAGCAGTTCTTC
. | TRBJ1-6 | TRBV5-1 | . | CASSHGNRVGDSPLHF | TGCGCCAGCAGCCACGGAAACAGGGTAGGGGATTCACCCCTCCACTTT
TRBD1 | TRBJ2-1 | TRBV19 | . | CASSGGQFNEQFF | TGTGCCAGTAGTGGGGGACAGTTCAATGAGCAGTTCTTC
. | TRBJ2-3 | TRBV27 | once | CASSFGPGGTDTQYF | TGTGCCAGCAGTTTTGGACCGGGGGGCACAGATACGCAGTATTTT
. | TRBJ1-5 | TRBV18 | . | CASSPTVDQPQHF | TGTGCCAGCTCACCCACAGTGGATCAGCCCCAGCATTTT
. | TRBJ2-4 | TRBV10-2 | . | CASSERQGRGNIQYF | TGCGCCAGCAGTGAAAGACAGGGGAGGGGAAACATTCAGTACTTC
TRBD2 | TRBJ2-2 | TRBV5-1 | . | CASSLGTSANTGELFF | TGCGCCAGCAGCCTCGGGACTAGCGCGAACACCGGGGAGCTGTTTTTT
. | TRBJ1-2 | TRBV6-6 | . | CASSYSRDNKHTF | TGTGCCAGCAGTTACTCACGGGACAACAAACACACCTTC
. | TRBJ1-3 | TRBV7-9 | . | CATEEGNTIYF | TGTGCCACCGAAGAGGGAAACACCATATATTTT
. | TRBJ2-1 | TRBV7-6 | . | CASSLDSGSPGLF | TGTGCCAGCAGCTTGGATTCCGGGAGCCCGGGGCTCTTC
. | TRBJ1-2 | TRBV6-1 | few | CASTRRGNYGYTF | TGTGCCAGCACTAGAAGGGGTAACTATGGCTACACCTTC
. | TRBJ2-3 | TRBV11-2 | . | CASSLVGLSPDTQYF | TGTGCCAGCAGCTTAGTGGGCTTGTCCCCAGATACGCAGTATTTT
TRBD2 | TRBJ2-7 | TRBV27 | few | CASGSLAAFGEQYF | TGTGCCAGCGGGTCTCTAGCGGCCTTTGGGGAGCAGTACTTC
. | TRBJ2-2 | TRBV5-6 | . | CASSSDTTGELFF | TGTGCCAGCAGCTCTGACACCACCGGGGAGCTGTTTTTT
. | TRBJ1-2 | TRBV6-1 | . | CASSEVESYGYTF | TGTGCCAGCAGTGAAGTGGAGTCCTATGGCTACACCTTC
TRBD2 | TRBJ2-7 | TRBV7-8 | . | CASKTSGPTLLGVEQYF | TGTGCCAGTAAGACTAGCGGGCCGACCCTCCTAGGTGTCGAGCAGTACTTC
TRBD1 | TRBJ1-1 | TRBV6-1 | few | CASNPTGGITEAFF | TGTGCCAGCAACCCGACAGGGGGGATCACTGAAGCTTTCTTT
TRBD1 | TRBJ1-5 | TRBV19 | . | CASTPRAGQGGQPQHF | TGTGCCAGTACCCCTCGCGCCGGACAGGGGGGTCAGCCCCAGCATTTT
TRBD1 | TRBJ1-2 | TRBV7-2 | . | CASSLRGQIRDREYGYTF | TGTGCCAGCAGCTTAAGGGGGCAGATTCGGGACAGGGAATATGGCTACACCTTC
. | TRBJ2-2 | TRBV7-2 | once | CASSPIPPQYTGELFF | TGTGCCAGCAGCCCGATACCACCCCAGTACACCGGGGAGCTGTTTTTT
TRBD1 | TRBJ1-1 | TRBV30 | few | CAWGQGVNTEAFF | TGTGCCTGGGGACAGGGGGTGAACACTGAAGCTTTCTTT